This T cell receptor beta chain was observed in a study of shared clonotypes between healthy human individuals. Only in-frame clones appear in the TCRdb table, and some are missing; sequencing was by immunoSEQ multiplex PCR. The sample contains roughly 300,000 clones, roughly 70% of which appear only once. The receptor was isolated from a man younger than 40 in good health. The sample comprised memory CD4+ T cells sorted from blood. Described subset: CD45RA-negative fraction.

The CDR3 nucleotides are TGTGCCAGCAGTTCTTCTAGCGGGAGGGCCTTCCACATTCAGTACTTC. Protein sequence: CASSSSSGRAFHIQYF. V gene TRBV28 combines with J gene TRBJ2-4; 12 positions match TRBD2. The CDR3 runs 16 residues. CDR1 MDHEN and CDR2 SYDVKM come from the germline V gene. With 4 bases clipped from V and 8 bases from J, the junction kept 9 bases outside the gene matches.